The clone carrying this T cell receptor (beta chain) was recorded once. No antigen is known for it. The sample comes from a study of cytomegalovirus exposure and HLA in healthy donors. General study findings and limits: The only immune exposure information that was available was CMV serostatus. Reports state that TCR beta sequences accurately predicted most subjects' HLA-A and HLA-B alleles. Some V segments could not be told apart, so they were left out, TRBV6-2 and TRBV6-3 among them. A later analysis linked a missense variant in DCLRE1C to the trimming of TCR beta V and J genes.

Researchers ran the PCR with 60 Vbeta and 13 Jbeta primers. Method: immunoSEQ multiplex PCR; TCRdb's copy keeps in-frame clones and lacks some. Of about 140,000 clones in the sample, roughly four fifths were seen once. The CDR3 consists of 17 residues. J gave up 0 bases and V 7 bases, and 8 bases lay outside the gene matches. Germline CDR1 reads LGHNA; CDR2 reads YNFKEQ. The sequencing sample was made of PBMCs. The source of this sequence is a male donor in good health and CMV-seronegative. This chain uses TRBV4-2 with TRBJ2-6; 8 bases match TRBD1. CDR3 in DNA: TGTGCCAGCACCCAGGACAGGGCTTCCTCTGGGGCCAACGTCCTGACTTTC. Amino acids: CASTQDRASSGANVLTF.